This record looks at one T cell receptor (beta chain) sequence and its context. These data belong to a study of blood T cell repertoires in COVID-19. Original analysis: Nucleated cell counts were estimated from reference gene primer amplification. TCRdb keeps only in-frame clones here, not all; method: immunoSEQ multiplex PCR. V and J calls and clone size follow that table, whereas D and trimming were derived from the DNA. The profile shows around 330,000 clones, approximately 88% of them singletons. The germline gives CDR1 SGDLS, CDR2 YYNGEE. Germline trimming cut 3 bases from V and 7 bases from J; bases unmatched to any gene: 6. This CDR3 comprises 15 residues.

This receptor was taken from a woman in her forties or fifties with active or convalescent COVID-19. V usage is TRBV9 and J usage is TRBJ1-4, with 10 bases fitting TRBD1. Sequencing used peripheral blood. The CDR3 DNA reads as TGTGCCAGCAGCGGACAGGGGGCTAGGGGTGAAAAACTGTTTTTT. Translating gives CASSGQGARGEKLFF.